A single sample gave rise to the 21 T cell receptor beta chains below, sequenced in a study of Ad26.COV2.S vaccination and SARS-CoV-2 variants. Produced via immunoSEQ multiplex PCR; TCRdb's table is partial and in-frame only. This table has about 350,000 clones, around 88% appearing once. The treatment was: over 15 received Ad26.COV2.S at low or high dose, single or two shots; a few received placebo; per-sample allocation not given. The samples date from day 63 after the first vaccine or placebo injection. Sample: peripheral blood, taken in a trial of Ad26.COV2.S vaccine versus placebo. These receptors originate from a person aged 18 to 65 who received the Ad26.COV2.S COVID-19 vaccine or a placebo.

CDR3 in amino acids: CASSILRNTGELFF. CDR3 nucleotides: TGCGCCAGCAGTATATTACGGAACACCGGGGAGCTGTTTTTT. The chain carries TRBV10-1 and TRBJ2-2, with no clear D. The CDR3 has 14 residues. Trimming left V 5 bases short and J 1 base short, with 8 bases between. In germline, CDR1 is WNHNN, CDR2 SYGVQD (reference sequence).

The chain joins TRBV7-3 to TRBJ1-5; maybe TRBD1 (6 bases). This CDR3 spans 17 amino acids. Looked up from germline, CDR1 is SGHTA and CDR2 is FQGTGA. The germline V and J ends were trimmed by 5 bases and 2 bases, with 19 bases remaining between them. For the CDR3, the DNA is TGTGCCAGCAGCCCCCAAACAGGGATGAGGGGCAATCAGCCCCAGCATTTT. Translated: CASSPQTGMRGNQPQHF.

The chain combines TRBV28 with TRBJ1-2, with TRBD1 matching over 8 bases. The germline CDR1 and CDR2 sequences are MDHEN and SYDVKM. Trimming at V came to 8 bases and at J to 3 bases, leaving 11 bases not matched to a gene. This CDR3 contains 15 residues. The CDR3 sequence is CASQPPGTGHYGYTF. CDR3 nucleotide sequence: TGTGCCAGCCAACCGCCCGGGACAGGTCACTATGGCTACACCTTC.

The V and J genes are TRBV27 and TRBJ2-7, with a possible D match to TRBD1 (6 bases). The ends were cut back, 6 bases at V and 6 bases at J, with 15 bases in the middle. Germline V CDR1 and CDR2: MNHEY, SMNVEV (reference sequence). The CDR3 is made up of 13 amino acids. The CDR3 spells CASRTGSWGEQYF. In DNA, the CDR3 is TGTGCCAGCAGGACAGGATCCTGGGGCGAGCAGTACTTC.

Here the CDR3 DNA reads TGTGCCAGCAGCTTAAACTTCCGGACAGGGCAAGAGACCCAGTACTTC. Its protein is CASSLNFRTGQETQYF. The rearrangement links TRBV7-9 to TRBJ2-5; TRBD1 agrees at 8 bases. V lost 2 bases and J lost 2; bases outside the gene matches: 7. From germline, CDR1 is SEHNR and CDR2 FQNEAQ (reference sequence). This CDR3 is built from 16 residues.

As DNA, the CDR3 is TGTGCCACCAGCAGGGAATGGCAGAGGGCTGAAGCTTTCTTT. Amino acid sequence: CATSREWQRAEAFF. J is TRBJ1-1 and V is TRBV15; D is unclear. V was pared by 3 bases and J by 6 bases, with 14 bases between. From germline, CDR1 is LNHNV and CDR2 YYDKDF (reference sequence). CDR3 length: 14 amino acids.

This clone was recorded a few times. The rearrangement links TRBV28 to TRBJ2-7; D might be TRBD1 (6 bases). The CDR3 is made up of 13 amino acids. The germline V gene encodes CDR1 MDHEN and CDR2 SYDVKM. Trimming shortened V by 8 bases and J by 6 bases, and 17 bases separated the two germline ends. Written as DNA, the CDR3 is TGTGCCAGCCCATGGGGCAGGGGTCGCGAGCAGTACTTC. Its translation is CASPWGRGREQYF. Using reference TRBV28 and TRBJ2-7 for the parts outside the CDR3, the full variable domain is DVKVTQSSRYLVKRTGEKVFLECVQDMDHENMFWYRQDPGLGLRLIYFSYDVKMKEKGDIPEGYSVSREKKERFSLILESASTNQTSMYLCASPWGRGREQYFGPGTRLTVT.

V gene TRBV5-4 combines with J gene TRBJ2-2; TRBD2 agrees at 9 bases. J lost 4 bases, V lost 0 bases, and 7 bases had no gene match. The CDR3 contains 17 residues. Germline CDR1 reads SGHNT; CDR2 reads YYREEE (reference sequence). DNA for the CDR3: TGTGCCAGCAGCTTGGCCGAAGCGGGAGGATTCACCGGGGAGCTGTTTTTT. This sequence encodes CASSLAEAGGFTGELFF. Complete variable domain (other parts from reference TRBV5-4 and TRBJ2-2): ETGVTQSPTHLIKTRGQQVTLRCSSQSGHNTVSWYQQALGQGPQFIFQYYREEENGRGNFPPRFSGLQFPNYSSELNVNALELDDSALYLCASSLAEAGGFTGELFFGEGSRLTVL.

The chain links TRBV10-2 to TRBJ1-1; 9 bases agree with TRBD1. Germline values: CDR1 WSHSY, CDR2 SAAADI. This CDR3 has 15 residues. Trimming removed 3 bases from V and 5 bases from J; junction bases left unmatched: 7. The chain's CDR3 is CASSEQQGAWTEAFF. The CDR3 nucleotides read TGCGCCAGCAGTGAACAACAGGGGGCCTGGACTGAAGCTTTCTTT.

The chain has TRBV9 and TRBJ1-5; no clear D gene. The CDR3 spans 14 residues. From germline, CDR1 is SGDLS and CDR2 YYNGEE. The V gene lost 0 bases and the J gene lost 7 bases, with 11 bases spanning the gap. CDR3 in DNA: TGTGCCAGCAGCGTAGAGCCGGGGATCCAGCCCCAGCATTTT. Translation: CASSVEPGIQPQHF.

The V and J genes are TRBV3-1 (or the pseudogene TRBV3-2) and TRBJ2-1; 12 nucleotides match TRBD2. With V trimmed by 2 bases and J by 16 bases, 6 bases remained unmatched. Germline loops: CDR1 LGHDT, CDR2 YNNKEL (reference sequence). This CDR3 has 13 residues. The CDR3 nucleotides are TGTGCCAGCAGCCAAACCGCTAGCGGGAGGGGCTTCTTC. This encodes CASSQTASGRGFF.

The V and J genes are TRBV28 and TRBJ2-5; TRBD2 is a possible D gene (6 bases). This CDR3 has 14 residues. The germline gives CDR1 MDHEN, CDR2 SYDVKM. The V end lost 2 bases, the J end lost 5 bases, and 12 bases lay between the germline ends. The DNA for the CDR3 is TGTGCCAGCAGTTTACTTGGAGGGTTCGAGACCCAGTACTTC. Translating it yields CASSLLGGFETQYF.

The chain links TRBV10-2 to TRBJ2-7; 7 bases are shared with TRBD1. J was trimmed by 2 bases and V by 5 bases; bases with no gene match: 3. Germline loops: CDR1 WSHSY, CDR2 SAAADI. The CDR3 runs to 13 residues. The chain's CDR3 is CASSWDSTYEQYF. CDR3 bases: TGCGCCAGCAGTTGGGACAGCACCTACGAGCAGTACTTC.

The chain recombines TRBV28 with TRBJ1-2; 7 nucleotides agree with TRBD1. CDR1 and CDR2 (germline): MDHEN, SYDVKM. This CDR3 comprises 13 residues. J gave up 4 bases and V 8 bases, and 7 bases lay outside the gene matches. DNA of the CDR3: TGTGCCAGCGGCTTGGACAGGCTCTATGGCTACACCTTC. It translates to CASGLDRLYGYTF.

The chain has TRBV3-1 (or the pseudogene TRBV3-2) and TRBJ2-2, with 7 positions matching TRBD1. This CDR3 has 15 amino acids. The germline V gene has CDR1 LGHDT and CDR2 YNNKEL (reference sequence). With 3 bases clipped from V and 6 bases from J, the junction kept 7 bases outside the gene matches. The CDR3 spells CASSQNSGGSGELFF. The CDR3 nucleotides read TGTGCCAGCAGCCAGAACTCAGGGGGATCCGGGGAGCTGTTTTTT.

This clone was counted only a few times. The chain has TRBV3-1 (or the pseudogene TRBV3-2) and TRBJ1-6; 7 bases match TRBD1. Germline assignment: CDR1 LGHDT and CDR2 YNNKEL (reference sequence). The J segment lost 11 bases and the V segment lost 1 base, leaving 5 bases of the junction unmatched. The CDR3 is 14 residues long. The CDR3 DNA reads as TGTGCCAGCAGCCAAGCACAGGGGACGACACCCCTCCACTTT. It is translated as CASSQAQGTTPLHF.

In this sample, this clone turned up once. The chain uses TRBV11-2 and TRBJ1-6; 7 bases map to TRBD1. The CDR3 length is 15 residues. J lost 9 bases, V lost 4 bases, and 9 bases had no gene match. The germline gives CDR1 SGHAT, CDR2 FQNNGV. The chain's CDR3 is CASSSSTGRGSPLHF. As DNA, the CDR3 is TGTGCCAGCAGCTCTTCGACAGGGAGGGGTTCACCCCTCCACTTT.

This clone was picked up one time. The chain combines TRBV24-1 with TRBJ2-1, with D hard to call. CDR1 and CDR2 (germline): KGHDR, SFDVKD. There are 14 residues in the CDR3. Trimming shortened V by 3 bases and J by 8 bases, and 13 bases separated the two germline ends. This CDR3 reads CATSDESLAHEQFF. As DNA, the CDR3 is TGTGCCACCAGTGATGAGTCTTTAGCCCATGAGCAGTTCTTC.

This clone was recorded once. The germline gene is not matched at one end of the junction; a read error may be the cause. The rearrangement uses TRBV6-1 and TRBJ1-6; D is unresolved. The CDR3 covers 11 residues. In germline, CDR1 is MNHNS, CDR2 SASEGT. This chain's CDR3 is CASSEALALKF. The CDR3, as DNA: TGTGCCAGCAGTGAAGCGCTGGCGCTCAAATTT.

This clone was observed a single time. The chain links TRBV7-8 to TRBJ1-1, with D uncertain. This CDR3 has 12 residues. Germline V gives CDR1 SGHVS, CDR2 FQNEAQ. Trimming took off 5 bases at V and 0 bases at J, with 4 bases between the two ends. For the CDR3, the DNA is TGTGCCAGCAGCCCTCTGAACACTGAAGCTTTCTTT. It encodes CASSPLNTEAFF.

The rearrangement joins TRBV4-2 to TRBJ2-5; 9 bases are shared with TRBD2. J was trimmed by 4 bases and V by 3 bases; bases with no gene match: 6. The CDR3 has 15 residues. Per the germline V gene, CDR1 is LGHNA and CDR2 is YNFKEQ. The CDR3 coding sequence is TGTGCCAGCAGCCAGAACGCGGGGGGGCCAGAGACCCAGTACTTC. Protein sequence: CASSQNAGGPETQYF.